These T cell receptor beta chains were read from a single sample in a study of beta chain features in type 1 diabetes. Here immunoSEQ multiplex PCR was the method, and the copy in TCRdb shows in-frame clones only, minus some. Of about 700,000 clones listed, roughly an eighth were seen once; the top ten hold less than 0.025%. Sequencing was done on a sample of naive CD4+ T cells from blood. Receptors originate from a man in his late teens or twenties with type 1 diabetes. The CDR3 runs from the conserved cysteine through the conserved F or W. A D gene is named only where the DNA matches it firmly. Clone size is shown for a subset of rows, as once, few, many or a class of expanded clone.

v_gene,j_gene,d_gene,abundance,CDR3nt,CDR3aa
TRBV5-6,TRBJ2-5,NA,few,TGTGCCGCAAGAGCACGGGGAGCTATGGGGCAAGAGACCCAGTACTTC,CAARARGAMGQETQYF
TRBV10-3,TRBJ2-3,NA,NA,TGTGCCATCAGCCCCGGGGCAGGGGGCACAGATACGCAGTATTTT,CAISPGAGGTDTQYF
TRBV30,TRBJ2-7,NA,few,TGTGCCTGGGGGGACTCCTACTCCTACGAGCAGTACTTC,CAWGDSYSYEQYF
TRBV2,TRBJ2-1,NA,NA,TGTGCCAGCAGTGAATTCGGGCAGGACTCCTTCAATGAGCAGTTCTTC,CASSEFGQDSFNEQFF
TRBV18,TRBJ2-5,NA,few,TGTGCCAGCTCGCTCCTTAGGGGCGGCCTGCAAGAGACCCAGTACTTC,CASSLLRGGLQETQYF
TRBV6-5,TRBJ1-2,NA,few,TGTGCCAGCAGTTATGGCGGAAGGGACTATGGCTACACCTTC,CASSYGGRDYGYTF
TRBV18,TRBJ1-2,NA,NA,TGTGCCAGCTCACCAGGGGTTGCCTCTGCTTATGGCTACACCTTC,CASSPGVASAYGYTF
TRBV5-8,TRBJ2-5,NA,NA,TGTGCCAGCCCTCTTGGCCCCAGCTATGGGACCCAGTACTTC,CASPLGPSYGTQYF
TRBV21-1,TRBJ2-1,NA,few,TGTGCCAGCAGCAATTCGAGTGCGAACTTGACTGTCAATCCCTCAGTCTTC,CASSNSSANLTVNPSVF
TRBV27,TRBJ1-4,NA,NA,TGTGCCAGCAGTTCGCCAGGTGCACGGGAAAAACTGTTTTTT,CASSSPGAREKLFF
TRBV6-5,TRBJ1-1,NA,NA,TGTGCCAGCAGCTACGAGGGGGTCACTGAAGCTTTCTTT,CASSYEGVTEAFF
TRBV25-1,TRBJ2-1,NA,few,TGTGCCAGCAGTCAGGGTCAGACCTACAATGAGCAGTTCTTC,CASSQGQTYNEQFF
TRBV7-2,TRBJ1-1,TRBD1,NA,TGTGCCAGCAGCATAGACAGGGAAGCTGAAGCTTTCTTT,CASSIDREAEAFF
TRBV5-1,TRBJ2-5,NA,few,TGCGCCAGCATCGGGGAGGTGGAGACCCAGTACTTC,CASIGEVETQYF
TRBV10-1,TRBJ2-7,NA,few,TGCGCCAGCAGTAGCTGGGGAGCGGGCGAGCAGTACTTC,CASSSWGAGEQYF
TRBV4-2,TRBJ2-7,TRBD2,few,TGTGCCAGCAGCCAAGAACTAGCGGGGCCCTACGAGCAGTACTTC,CASSQELAGPYEQYF
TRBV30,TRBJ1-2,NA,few,TGTGCGCGGACTTCTAACTATGGCTACACCTTC,CARTSNYGYTF
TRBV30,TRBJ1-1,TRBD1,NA,TGTGCCTGGAGTGCCCTGACAGGGGGCACTGAAGCTTTCTTT,CAWSALTGGTEAFF
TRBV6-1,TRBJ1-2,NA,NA,TGTGCCAGCTCCCTAGCGGAAGGGCATGGCTACACCTTC,CASSLAEGHGYTF
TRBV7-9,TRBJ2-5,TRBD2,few,TGTGCCAGCAGCCCCGCACGCGGGGGGGCCCGGGAGACCCAGTACTTC,CASSPARGGARETQYF
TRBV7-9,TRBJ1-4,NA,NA,TGTGCCAGCGGCAATGAAAAACTGTTTTTT,CASGNEKLFF
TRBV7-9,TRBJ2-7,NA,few,TGTGCCAGCAGCTTAGCAGGGGCAAGCTCCTACGAGCAGTACTTC,CASSLAGASSYEQYF
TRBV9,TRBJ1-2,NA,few,TGTGCCAGCAGCGTAGTCGCGGGTGGCTACACCTTC,CASSVVAGGYTF
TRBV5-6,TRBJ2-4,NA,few,TGTGCCAGCAGCTTGGACGGGGGAACCAAAAACATTCAGTACTTC,CASSLDGGTKNIQYF
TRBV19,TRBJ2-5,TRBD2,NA,TGTGCCAGTAGAATAGCGGGTGCCAAAGAGACCCAGTACTTC,CASRIAGAKETQYF
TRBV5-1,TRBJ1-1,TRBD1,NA,TGCGCCAGCAGCCTTGATATTGACAGGGACGTTGAAGCTTTCTTT,CASSLDIDRDVEAFF
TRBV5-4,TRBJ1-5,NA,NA,TGTGCCAGCAGCGCAGGGGTAGGGAGCAATCAGCCCCAGCATTTT,CASSAGVGSNQPQHF
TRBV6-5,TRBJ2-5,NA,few,TGTGCCAGCAAGTTTAGACAGATCCTCCAAGAGACCCAGTACTTC,CASKFRQILQETQYF
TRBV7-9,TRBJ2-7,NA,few,TGTGCCAGCAGCGGGGTAGACAGTAAGAGCTCCTACGAGCAGTACTTC,CASSGVDSKSSYEQYF
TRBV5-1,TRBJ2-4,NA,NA,TGCGCCAGCAGCCCAACGGCGACTACGACCGGGGACATTCAGTACTTC,CASSPTATTTGDIQYF
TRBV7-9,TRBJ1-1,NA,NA,TGTGCCACCACCCCCGAAGCTTTCTTT,CATTPEAFF
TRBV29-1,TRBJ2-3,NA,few,TGCAGCGTTGTAAGTCCCCAGGGGACCTATAGCACAGATACGCAGTATTTT,CSVVSPQGTYSTDTQYF
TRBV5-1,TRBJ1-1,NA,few,TGCGCCAGCAGGATTGAAGGTATGAACACTGAAGCTTTCTTT,CASRIEGMNTEAFF
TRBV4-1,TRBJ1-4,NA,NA,TGCGCCAGCAGCCACCAGGTCGTTGAAAAACTGTTTTTT,CASSHQVVEKLFF
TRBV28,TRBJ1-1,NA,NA,TGTGCCGCCAGGGGTGAGTCAATGAACACTGAAGCTTTCTTT,CAARGESMNTEAFF
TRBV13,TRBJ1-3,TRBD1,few,TGTGCCAGCAGCCTGACAGGGTCTGGAAACACCATATATTTT,CASSLTGSGNTIYF
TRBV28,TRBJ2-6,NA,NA,TGTGCCAGCAGTCCCTCTGGGGCCAACGTCCTGACTTTC,CASSPSGANVLTF
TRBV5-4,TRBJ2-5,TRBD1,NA,TGTGCCAGCAGCCCCAGGACAGGGGACCAAGAGACCCAGTACTTC,CASSPRTGDQETQYF
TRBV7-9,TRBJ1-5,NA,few,TGTGCCAGCAGCACTAACAATCAGCCCCAGCATTTT,CASSTNNQPQHF